This T cell receptor beta chain was sequenced for a study of regulatory T cells in long-lasting Graves disease. Time point specified: newly diagnosed GD, antithyroid drugs for less than 3 months. TCR sequences were obtained from RNA taken from PBMCs. EDTA tubes held approximately 10 milliliters of peripheral blood from each patient. This clonotype was counted ten times or more. Its antigen is not known. The germline gives CDR1 MNHEY, CDR2 SMNVEV (reference sequence). V lost 6 bases and J lost 6, with 8 bases in between. This CDR3 is 11 amino acids long. Regarding the study as a whole: Persistent disease preferred TRBV28, TRBJ1-2 and TRBJ2-5; new disease, TRBV20-1 and TRBJ2-1.

In building TCR beta libraries, iRepertoire HTBI primers were used together with Arm-PCR of CDR3 regions. TCRdb redid the calling of the multiplex PCR reads with MiXCR, one entry per CDR3 protein. The sample has 360,000 or so distinct CDR3 sequences, around 16% seen once. The same data also contributed to another study, on T cells in Graves' hyperthyroidism and ophthalmopathy. That source notes: When ophthalmopathy did not progress within 18 months, Graves' hyperthyroidism was considered stable. First-round RT-PCR with HTBI primers amplified the TCR CDR3 region.

The J gene is TRBJ1-1, the V gene TRBV27; no definite D call. This specimen consisted of peripheral blood mononuclear cells (PBMCs), obtained at new diagnosis, from a patient treated with antithyroid drugs. The sequence derives from a woman between 18 and 30 years old with Graves disease. In nucleotides, the CDR3 is TGTGCCAGCAGCGGGGTCTCTGAAGCTTTCTTT. Protein sequence: CASSGVSEAFF.